This T cell receptor beta chain stems from a study of T cell changes during pregnancy in multiple sclerosis. Germline CDR1 and CDR2: MNHEY and SVGAGI. V shed 4 bases, J shed 8 bases, and the junction held 16 bases outside the gene matches. CDR3 length: 16 residues. Here immunoSEQ multiplex PCR was the method, and the copy in TCRdb shows in-frame clones only, minus some. Of roughly 99,000 clones in the sample, around 92% were seen once. Sequenced material: peripheral blood, taken in the third trimester of pregnancy. The receptor's source is a female donor in good health, enrolled as a control in a pregnancy study. The chain joins TRBV6-5 to TRBJ1-2, with TRBD1 matching 7 bases. CDR3 coding DNA: TGTGCCAGCAGTTCCCAAATCACGACAGGGTCGCGAGGCTACACCTTC. It specifies CASSSQITTGSRGYTF.